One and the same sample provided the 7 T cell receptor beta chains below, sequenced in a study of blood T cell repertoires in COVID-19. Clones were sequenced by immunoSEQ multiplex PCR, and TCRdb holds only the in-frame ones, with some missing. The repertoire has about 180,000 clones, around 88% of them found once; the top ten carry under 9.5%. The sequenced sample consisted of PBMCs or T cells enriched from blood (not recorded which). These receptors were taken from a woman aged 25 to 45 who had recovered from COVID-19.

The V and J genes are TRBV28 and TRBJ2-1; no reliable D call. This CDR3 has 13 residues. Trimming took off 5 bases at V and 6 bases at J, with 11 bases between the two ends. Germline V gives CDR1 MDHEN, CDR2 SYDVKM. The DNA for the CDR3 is TGTGCCAGCAGTCCCCGACTGGGCAATGAGCAGTTCTTC. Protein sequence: CASSPRLGNEQFF.

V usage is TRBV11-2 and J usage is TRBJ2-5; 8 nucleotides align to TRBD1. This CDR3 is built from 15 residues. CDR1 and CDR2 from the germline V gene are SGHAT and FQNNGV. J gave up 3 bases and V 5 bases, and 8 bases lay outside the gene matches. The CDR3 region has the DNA TGTGCCAGCAGCCGTCTAACAGGGGGTGAAGAGACCCAGTACTTC. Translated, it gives CASSRLTGGEETQYF.

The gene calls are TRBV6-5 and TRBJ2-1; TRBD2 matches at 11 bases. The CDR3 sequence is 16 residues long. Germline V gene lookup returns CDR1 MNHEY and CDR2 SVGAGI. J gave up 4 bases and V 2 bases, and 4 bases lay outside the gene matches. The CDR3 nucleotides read TGTGCCAGCAGTTACCGAGGGACTAGCGGTTACAATGAGCAGTTCTTC. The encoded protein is CASSYRGTSGYNEQFF.

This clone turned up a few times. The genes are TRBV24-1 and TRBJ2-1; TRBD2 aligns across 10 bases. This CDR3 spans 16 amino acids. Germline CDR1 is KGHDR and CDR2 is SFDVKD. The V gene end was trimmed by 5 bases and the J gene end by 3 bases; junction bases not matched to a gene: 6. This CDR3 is CATSAGLAALYNEQFF. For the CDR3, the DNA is TGTGCCACCAGTGCCGGACTAGCGGCCCTCTACAATGAGCAGTTCTTC.

CDR3 loop: CASSLEGTGYGTEAFF. The CDR3 nucleotides read TGCGCCAGCAGCTTGGAGGGGACAGGGTATGGCACTGAAGCTTTCTTT. The chain has TRBV5-1 and TRBJ1-1; 9 positions agree with TRBD1. V was pared by 0 bases and J by 4 bases, with 7 bases of the junction left unmatched. This CDR3 contains 16 residues. Looked up from germline, CDR1 is SGHRS and CDR2 is YFSETQ.

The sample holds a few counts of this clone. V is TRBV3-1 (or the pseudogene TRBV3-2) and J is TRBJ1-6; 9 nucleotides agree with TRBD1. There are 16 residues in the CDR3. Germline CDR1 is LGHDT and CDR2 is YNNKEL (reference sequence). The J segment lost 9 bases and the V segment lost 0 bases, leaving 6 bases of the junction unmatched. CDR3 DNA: TGTGCCAGCAGCCAAGATCAGGGACAGGGAGCTTCACCCCTCCACTTT. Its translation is CASSQDQGQGASPLHF.

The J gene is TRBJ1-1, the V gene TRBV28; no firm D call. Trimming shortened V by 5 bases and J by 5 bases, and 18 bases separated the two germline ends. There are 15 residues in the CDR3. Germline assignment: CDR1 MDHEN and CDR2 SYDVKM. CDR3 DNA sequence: TGTGCCAGCAGTCAATCAACAGTGGGCATGACTGAAGCTTTCTTT. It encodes CASSQSTVGMTEAFF.